Below are 29 T cell receptor beta chains sequenced from a single sample in a study of blood T cell repertoires in COVID-19. Method: immunoSEQ multiplex PCR; TCRdb's copy keeps in-frame clones and lacks some. This sample carries some 220,000 clones, more than 75% of them seen once, and the ten largest clones take 5.2%. Sequenced material: peripheral blood. The receptors were sampled from a woman aged 65 to 85 with COVID-19, enrolled during active disease.

The chain links TRBV7-8 to TRBJ2-1, with 10 bases aligning to TRBD1. Germline V gene sequence: CDR1 SGHVS, CDR2 FQNEAQ. CDR3 size: 14 residues. The trim removed 0 bases at V and 8 bases at J, leaving 1 base unmatched. The CDR3 DNA is TGTGCCAGCAGCTTAGCGGGACAGGGGTATGAGCAGTTCTTC. This translates into CASSLAGQGYEQFF.

The chain combines TRBV19 with TRBJ2-3; 8 positions agree with TRBD1. Trimming cost V 7 bases and J 1 base; bases outside gene matches: 10. The CDR3 covers 16 residues. Germline V lookup: CDR1 LNHDA, CDR2 SQIVND (reference sequence). CDR3 sequence reads: CASNDRGRGGTDTQYF. The CDR3 nucleotides are TGTGCCAGTAACGACAGGGGACGGGGCGGCACAGATACGCAGTATTTT.

This chain uses TRBV19 with TRBJ1-5; the match to TRBD1 covers 8 bases. The CDR3 contains 11 residues. CDR1 is LNHDA, CDR2 SQIVND, per germline (reference sequence). With V trimmed by 5 bases and J by 9 bases, 0 bases remained unmatched. The CDR3 is CASSDRGPQHF. In DNA form, the CDR3 reads TGTGCCAGTAGTGACAGGGGGCCCCAGCATTTT.

The chain employs TRBV12-3 or TRBV12-4 and TRBJ2-1; D gene ambiguous. The CDR3 is 11 amino acids. V was clipped by 3 bases and J by 8 bases, with 5 bases between them. The CDR3 spells CASSLADEQFF. DNA of the CDR3: TGTGCCAGCAGTTTGGCCGATGAGCAGTTCTTC.

The chain combines TRBV5-6 with TRBJ1-2; D is unresolved. The CDR3 runs 14 residues. Germline V gene lookup returns CDR1 SGHDT and CDR2 YYEEEE. V was cut by 1 base and J by 2 bases, with 9 bases left in between. The CDR3 region is CASSLRRANYGYTF. CDR3 nucleotide sequence: TGTGCCAGCAGCTTGCGGAGGGCGAACTATGGCTACACCTTC. The whole variable domain, remainder taken from reference TRBV5-6 and TRBJ1-2, is DAGVTQSPTHLIKTRGQQVTLRCSPKSGHDTVSWYQQALGQGPQFIFQYYEEEERQRGNFPDRFSGHQFPNYSSELNVNALLLGDSALYLCASSLRRANYGYTFGSGTRLTVV.

This chain uses TRBV5-1 with TRBJ2-7; TRBD1 agrees at 9 bases. The CDR3 extends over 14 amino acids. V was pared by 4 bases and J by 3 bases, with 5 bases of the junction left unmatched. Per the germline V gene, CDR1 is SGHRS and CDR2 is YFSETQ. The chain's CDR3 is CASSAGQGFYEQYF. The DNA for the CDR3 is TGCGCCAGCAGCGCCGGACAGGGGTTCTACGAGCAGTACTTC.

The chain has TRBV7-3 and TRBJ2-2; no clear D gene. V lost 1 base to trimming and J lost 5 bases, with 8 bases between them. Germline values: CDR1 SGHTA, CDR2 FQGTGA. This CDR3 is built from 14 residues. The CDR3 DNA reads TGTGCCAGCAGCTTAATCCCTAGAACCGGGGAGCTGTTTTTT. It encodes CASSLIPRTGELFF.

This rearrangement joins TRBV3-1 (or the pseudogene TRBV3-2) to TRBJ1-1; D unresolved. Germline CDR1 reads LGHDT; CDR2 reads YNNKEL (reference sequence). V was trimmed by 1 base and J by 4 bases, leaving 10 bases between them. The CDR3 is 14 residues long. The CDR3 DNA reads as TGTGCCAGCAGCCAAGGTCCTAGAGCCACTGAAGCTTTCTTT. Translation: CASSQGPRATEAFF.

The CDR3, as DNA: TGTGCCAGCAGTTTATTCAGGGGAGGGTTTTTCGGGGAGCTGTTTTTT. Its protein is CASSLFRGGFFGELFF. This sequence joins TRBV28 and TRBJ2-2, with TRBD2 as a possible D gene (7 bases). This CDR3 contains 16 residues. V was cut by 1 base and J by 7 bases, with 16 bases left in between. Germline CDR1 MDHEN, CDR2 SYDVKM.

The chain is built from TRBV30 and TRBJ1-2; maybe TRBD1 (6 bases). V lost 2 bases and J lost 6, with 10 bases in between. Germline V gene data show CDR1 as GTSNPN and CDR2 as SVGIG (reference sequence). This CDR3 is 12 amino acids long. In DNA, the CDR3 is TGTGCCTGGAGTAGAACAGGGAATGGCTACACCTTC. Protein sequence: CAWSRTGNGYTF. The complete variable domain, with remaining parts taken from reference TRBV30 and TRBJ1-2, reads SQTIHQWPATLVQPVGSPLSLECTVEGTSNPNLYWYRQAAGRGLQLLFYSVGIGQISSEVPQNLSASRPQDRQFILSSKKLLLSDSGFYLCAWSRTGNGYTFGSGTRLTVV.

The chain joins TRBV19 to TRBJ1-5, with a weak D call TRBD1 (5 bases). V shed 4 bases and J shed 0 bases, with 16 bases lying between them. The CDR3 contains 17 residues. Germline CDR1 and CDR2: LNHDA and SQIVND (reference sequence). The CDR3 sequence is CASSRDTGAYSNQPQHF. The CDR3 DNA reads as TGTGCCAGTAGTAGAGATACAGGAGCCTATAGCAATCAGCCCCAGCATTTT.

V and J are TRBV7-2 and TRBJ2-5; D may be TRBD1 (5 bases). Trimming cost V 0 bases and J 3 bases, with 11 bases left between them. The germline CDR1 and CDR2 sequences are SGHTA and FQGNSA. This CDR3 is built from 15 residues. The CDR3 reads CASSLARQLEETQYF. For the CDR3, the DNA is TGTGCCAGCAGCTTAGCGAGACAGCTTGAAGAGACCCAGTACTTC. The complete variable domain, with remaining parts taken from reference TRBV7-2 and TRBJ2-5, reads GAGVSQSPSNKVTEKGKDVELRCDPISGHTALYWYRQSLGQGLEFLIYFQGNSAPDKSGLPSDRFSAERTGGSVSTLTIQRTQQEDSAVYLCASSLARQLEETQYFGPGTRLLVL.

The chain recombines TRBV4-2 with TRBJ2-3; TRBD2 is a possible D gene (5 bases). The CDR3 extends over 16 amino acids. Between the trimmed V and J ends, which lost 5 bases and 2 bases, there was a span of 17 bases. Germline lookup yields CDR1 LGHNA and CDR2 YNFKEQ. The CDR3 DNA is TGTGCCAGCAGCGGGAGTCCTAGCTCCCCCACAGATACGCAGTATTTT. Its translation: CASSGSPSSPTDTQYF.

V and J are TRBV5-4 and TRBJ1-2, with TRBD1 as a possible D gene (6 bases). The V end was cut by 4 bases, the J end by 7 bases, with 14 bases between. The CDR3 sequence is 13 residues long. Germline CDR1 SGHNT, CDR2 YYREEE (reference sequence). The CDR3 DNA reads as TGTGCCAGCAGCATACAGGGAAAAGGTGGCTACACCTTC. Residues: CASSIQGKGGYTF.

The chain combines TRBV7-6 with TRBJ1-3, with 8 bases identical to TRBD1. From germline, CDR1 is SGHVS and CDR2 FNYEAQ. The CDR3 spans 19 residues. J was trimmed by 0 bases and V by 5 bases; bases with no gene match: 15. Here the CDR3 DNA reads TGTGCCAGCAGCCCAACCCCCCCGGGGGGACAGGCCTCTGGAAACACCATATATTTT. Translating it yields CASSPTPPGGQASGNTIYF. Complete variable domain (other parts from reference TRBV7-6 and TRBJ1-3): GAGVSQSPRYKVTKRGQDVALRCDPISGHVSLYWYRQALGQGPEFLTYFNYEAQQDKSGLPNDRFSAERPEGSISTLTIQRTEQRDSAMYRCASSPTPPGGQASGNTIYFGEGSWLTVV.

CDR3 sequence reads: CASSSGQENEKLFF. As DNA, the CDR3 is TGTGCCAGCAGTTCAGGACAGGAAAATGAAAAACTGTTTTTT. V and J are TRBV28 and TRBJ1-4, with TRBD1 matching 7 bases. The CDR3 is 14 amino acids. Losses at the gene ends were 4 bases for V and 5 bases for J; bases not matched to a gene: 4. Germline-derived CDR1 and CDR2 are MDHEN and SYDVKM.

This chain joins TRBV28 and TRBJ2-2, with D unclear. Germline V gene data show CDR1 as MDHEN and CDR2 as SYDVKM. The CDR3 totals 13 residues. Trimming pared 6 bases from V and 5 bases from J, leaving 10 bases between. The DNA for the CDR3 is TGTGCCAGCAGCTCAGAATTGACCGGGGAGCTGTTTTTT. Translating gives CASSSELTGELFF.

V is TRBV18 and J is TRBJ2-5, with a tentative D call TRBD2 (6 bases). The ends were cut back, 2 bases at V and 0 bases at J, with 10 bases in the middle. Germline lookup yields CDR1 KGHSH and CDR2 LQKENI. The CDR3 totals 15 residues. CDR3 DNA sequence: TGTGCCAGCTCACCAAACTTAGCGGACCAAGAGACCCAGTACTTC. It translates to CASSPNLADQETQYF.

The genes are TRBV9 and TRBJ2-1; 10 positions match TRBD2. V shed 4 bases and J 7 bases; nucleotides not matched to a gene: 14. This CDR3 has 17 amino acids. The germline gives CDR1 SGDLS, CDR2 YYNGEE. The CDR3 region is CASSPDRTSGSRNEQFF. In DNA form, the CDR3 reads TGTGCCAGCAGCCCCGACCGGACTAGCGGTTCGAGGAATGAGCAGTTCTTC.

The rearrangement uses TRBV6-1 and TRBJ2-5, with 7 bases aligning to TRBD1. The CDR3 loop spans 15 amino acids. V gave up 5 bases and J gave up 1 base; unmatched junction bases: 7. CDR1 is MNHNS and CDR2 is SASEGT in the germline V gene. The DNA of the CDR3 is TGTGCCAGCAGTCCCAGGACAGGTTTCCAAGAGACCCAGTACTTC. It specifies CASSPRTGFQETQYF.

This chain links TRBV7-3 with TRBJ1-1, with D possibly TRBD1 on 5 matching bases. The CDR3 loop spans 16 amino acids. Germline V gives CDR1 SGHTA, CDR2 FQGTGA. Trimming removed 3 bases at V and 12 bases at J, with 26 bases between. For the CDR3, the DNA is TGTGCCAGCAGCTTTTCCTCTACACCTCGGCAGGGAAAGACTTTCTTT. Translating gives CASSFSSTPRQGKTFF.

This sequence joins TRBV9 and TRBJ2-1, with 9 nucleotides matching TRBD2. The V gene's germline CDR1 is SGDLS and CDR2 YYNGEE. The CDR3 runs to 14 residues. Losses at the gene ends were 0 bases for V and 9 bases for J; bases not matched to a gene: 4. The CDR3 protein is CASSVAGGRAEQFF. In nucleotides, the CDR3 is TGTGCCAGCAGCGTAGCGGGCGGGAGGGCTGAGCAGTTCTTC.

The rearrangement links TRBV6-6 to TRBJ2-5; TRBD1 might be the D (6 bases). CDR1 and CDR2 from the germline V gene are MNHNY and SVGAGI (reference sequence). The CDR3 is 14 residues long. Trimming left V 5 bases short and J 3 bases short, with 13 bases between. The CDR3 sequence: CASSPLTGEETQYF. CDR3 coding DNA: TGTGCCAGCAGTCCCCTGACAGGAGAAGAGACCCAGTACTTC.

V and J are TRBV9 and TRBJ2-5; TRBD2 matches 7 bases. This CDR3 contains 15 residues. Germline values: CDR1 SGDLS, CDR2 YYNGEE. With 6 bases clipped from V and 4 bases from J, the junction kept 12 bases outside the gene matches. The CDR3 DNA is TGTGCCAGCACTCCTTCGGGGGGAAGTGGAGAGACCCAGTACTTC. Amino acids: CASTPSGGSGETQYF.

The chain carries TRBV18 and TRBJ2-1; 8 bases match TRBD1. The germline gives CDR1 KGHSH, CDR2 LQKENI. Trimming cost V 3 bases and J 0 bases; bases outside gene matches: 1. The CDR3 is 15 residues long. DNA for the CDR3: TGTGCCAGCTCACCGACAGGGGACTCCTACAATGAGCAGTTCTTC. Protein sequence: CASSPTGDSYNEQFF.

The rearrangement links TRBV11-2 to TRBJ1-3; TRBD1 might be the D (5 bases). Looked up from germline, CDR1 is SGHAT and CDR2 is FQNNGV. The CDR3 sequence is 16 residues long. V dropped 2 bases and J dropped 0 bases, with 11 bases sitting between them. The CDR3 protein is CASSLQGAISGNTIYF. The CDR3 bases are TGTGCCAGCAGCTTACAAGGGGCTATCTCTGGAAACACCATATATTTT. The variable domain in full, with the rest retrieved from reference TRBV11-2 and TRBJ1-3, is EAGVAQSPRYKIIEKRQSVAFWCNPISGHATLYWYQQILGQGPKLLIQFQNNGVVDDSQLPKDRFSAERLKGVDSTLKIQPAKLEDSAVYLCASSLQGAISGNTIYFGEGSWLTVV.

The genes are TRBV7-2 and TRBJ1-1; D might be TRBD1 (5 bases). The germline V gene has CDR1 SGHTA and CDR2 FQGNSA. V was clipped by 3 bases and J by 3 bases, with 14 bases between them. The length of the CDR3 is 15 residues. For the CDR3, the DNA is TGTGCCAGCAGCTTCAGGGTGGGGGGGGACACTGAAGCTTTCTTT. This encodes CASSFRVGGDTEAFF.

The chain recombines TRBV4-3 with TRBJ2-7; TRBD2 is a possible D gene (6 bases). With 1 base removed from V and 6 bases from J, the gap between germline ends came to 13 bases. This CDR3 is 14 amino acids long. The germline CDR1 and CDR2 sequences are LGHNA and YSLEER. The CDR3 loop is CASSQGGLEGEQYF. The CDR3 region has the DNA TGCGCCAGCAGCCAAGGGGGCCTGGAGGGCGAGCAGTACTTC.

A single count supports this clone. This chain joins TRBV30 and TRBJ1-3, with a tentative D call TRBD1 (6 bases). CDR3 length: 15 residues. Between the trimmed V and J ends, which lost 3 bases and 4 bases, there was a span of 16 bases. Germline V gene lookup returns CDR1 GTSNPN and CDR2 SVGIG (reference sequence). In DNA, the CDR3 is TGTGCCTGGAGCGCCGGCGGGGGGGGCGGAAACACCATATATTTT. Its protein is CAWSAGGGGGNTIYF.